A selection of T cell receptor beta chains follows, all from one sample in a study of cytomegalovirus exposure and HLA in healthy donors. Clones were sequenced by immunoSEQ multiplex PCR, and TCRdb holds only the in-frame ones, with some missing. The data contain 100,000 to 150,000 clones, 83% of them singletons. The specimen was PBMCs. The origin of the receptors is a woman in her 40s in good health and CMV-seropositive. CDR3s include the opening cysteine and the closing phenylalanine or tryptophan. The order of the fields is D gene, clone size, V gene, J gene, CDR3 DNA, CDR3 protein. A D gene is named only where the DNA matches it firmly. Size is stated for part of the rows, as once, few or many counts, or as a class when the clone is expanded.

TRBD1	-	TRBV7-8	TRBJ2-1	TGTGCCAGCAGCTTAGTGAGGGGGCGCTTGAACAATGAGCAGTTCTTC	CASSLVRGRLNNEQFF
TRBD1	-	TRBV27	TRBJ2-7	TGTGCCAGCAGTTTCGGGACAGGGTTCGACGAGCAGTACTTC	CASSFGTGFDEQYF
-	-	TRBV11-1	TRBJ2-1	TGTGCCAGCAGCTTATCTGGCACAGGGAGTTATAGCTCCTACAATGAGCAGTTCTTC	CASSLSGTGSYSSYNEQFF
-	-	TRBV27	TRBJ1-1	TGTGCCAGCAGTTTATCGTTGTCAGGGTCCACTGAAGCTTTCTTT	CASSLSLSGSTEAFF
TRBD2	-	TRBV19	TRBJ2-1	TGTGCCAGTACCGGGACTAGCGGGAGGGCCTCTTACAATGAGCAGTTCTTC	CASTGTSGRASYNEQFF
TRBD2	-	TRBV7-9	TRBJ2-2	TGTGCCAGCAGCTCTATAGCGGGCACCGGGGAGCTGTTTTTT	CASSSIAGTGELFF
TRBD2	-	TRBV10-2	TRBJ2-1	TGCGCCAGCGCGGGCGGGAGGGAGAATTACAATGAGCAGTTCTTC	CASAGGRENYNEQFF
-	-	TRBV25-1	TRBJ1-1	TGTGCCAGCAGTCATCCGAACACTGAAGCTTTCTTT	CASSHPNTEAFF
-	-	TRBV7-9	TRBJ1-5	TGTTCCAGCAGCCCCGAGGCCCCCCAGCCCCAGCATTTT	CSSSPEAPQPQHF
TRBD1	few	TRBV6-4	TRBJ1-2	TGTGCCAGCAGGTCCAACAGGGGGCGCACCTATGGCTACACCTTC	CASRSNRGRTYGYTF
TRBD2	-	TRBV7-2	TRBJ2-7	TGTGCCAGCAGCTTACTAGCGGGAGGGCTATACGAGCAGTACTTC	CASSLLAGGLYEQYF
-	-	TRBV5-6	TRBJ2-7	TGTGCCAGCAGCTTCATAGACGAGCAGTACTTC	CASSFIDEQYF
-	-	TRBV11-2	TRBJ1-2	TGTGCCAGCAGCCCAAGACAGACATTCTATGGCTACACCTTC	CASSPRQTFYGYTF
TRBD1	-	TRBV4-1	TRBJ1-5	TGCGCCAGCAGCCAAGATGGGATACCGGGACAGAGCAATCAGCCCCAGCATTTT	CASSQDGIPGQSNQPQHF
-	-	TRBV5-1	TRBJ2-1	TGCGCCAGCAGCGTCCAATCGGGACAAGGTTCAGAGCAGTTCTTC	CASSVQSGQGSEQFF
TRBD2	-	TRBV5-1	TRBJ2-2	TGCGCCAGCAGCAGCCTAGCGGGAGGTCACACCGGGGAGCTGTTTTTT	CASSSLAGGHTGELFF
-	-	TRBV6-7	TRBJ1-2	TGTGCCACACGCCCCGGCAGGGAAGTTAGTGGCTACACCTTC	CATRPGREVSGYTF
TRBD2	once	TRBV6-5	TRBJ2-1	TGTGCCAGCAGCTTACTAGCGGGAGGTTACAATGAGCAGTTCTTC	CASSLLAGGYNEQFF
TRBD1	-	TRBV7-9	TRBJ1-5	TGTGCCAGCAGCGACGGGACAGATAGCAATCAGCCCCAGCATTTT	CASSDGTDSNQPQHF
-	-	TRBV4-3	TRBJ1-1	TGCGCCAGCAGCCACCCGGGCAGGGCGAACACTGAAGCTTTCTTT	CASSHPGRANTEAFF
-	-	TRBV7-2	TRBJ1-5	TGTGCCAGCAGCTTAGGCCCAATCTATAGCAATCAGCCCCAGCATTTT	CASSLGPIYSNQPQHF
TRBD2	-	TRBV28	TRBJ2-7	TGTGCCAGCGGCCGGGCTAGCGGGCCCGAAAATTACGAGCAGTACTTC	CASGRASGPENYEQYF
-	-	TRBV7-8	TRBJ2-3	TGTGCCAGCAGCTTAGTGCGGGCAGATACGCAGTATTTT	CASSLVRADTQYF
TRBD1	-	TRBV7-9	TRBJ1-1	TGTGCCAGCAGAGCCGGGACAGCTTTTTCCCGAATGAACACTGAAGCTTTCTTT	CASRAGTAFSRMNTEAFF
TRBD2	-	TRBV9	TRBJ2-2	TGTGCCAGCAGCGCCCCAGCACTAGCGGGAATCACCGGGGAGCTGTTTTTT	CASSAPALAGITGELFF
-	-	TRBV27	TRBJ2-7	TGTGCCAGCAGTTTTCTCTCAGGGGACTACGAGCAGTACTTC	CASSFLSGDYEQYF
TRBD2	-	TRBV5-1	TRBJ2-5	TGCGCCAGCTCGCGGACTAGCGGGACGGTAGAGACCCAGTACTTC	CASSRTSGTVETQYF
TRBD1	-	TRBV7-3	TRBJ1-1	TGTGCCAGCAGCTCAGGGGGCAGCGCTGAAGCTTTCTTT	CASSSGGSAEAFF
-	-	TRBV9	TRBJ1-2	TGTGCCAGCAGCGTAGTTACACGAGGAGATGGCTACACCTTC	CASSVVTRGDGYTF
-	few	TRBV29-1	TRBJ1-4	TGCAGCGTTGGCCGGGCAACTAATGAAAAACTGTTTTTT	CSVGRATNEKLFF
TRBD1	few	TRBV29-1	TRBJ2-5	TGCAGCGTTGTTGGAGGGACAGGGCAAGAGACCCAGTACTTC	CSVVGGTGQETQYF
TRBD1	-	TRBV6-5	TRBJ2-5	TGTGCCAGCAGTTACACGGACAGGGAAGAGACCCAGTACTTC	CASSYTDREETQYF
-	-	TRBV11-3	TRBJ1-1	TGTGCCAGCAGCTTAGTTCAGGGCACTGAAGCTTTCTTT	CASSLVQGTEAFF
-	-	TRBV7-9	TRBJ2-7	TGTGCCAGCAGCGCCGACAGGACAGAATCCTACGAGCAGTACTTC	CASSADRTESYEQYF
-	few	TRBV28	TRBJ2-7	TGTGCCAGCGAGAAACGCTCGGCCTACGAGCAGTACTTC	CASEKRSAYEQYF
-	-	TRBV2	TRBJ2-1	TGTGCCAGCAGTGAAGCGGAGGGGGGAGGGCCCCTCTACAATGAGCAGTTCTTC	CASSEAEGGGPLYNEQFF
TRBD1	-	TRBV4-1	TRBJ1-5	TGCGCCAGCAGCCAAGGGGACAGGGATGGTCAGCCCCAGCATTTT	CASSQGDRDGQPQHF
TRBD2	-	TRBV5-1	TRBJ2-3	TGCGCCAGCAGCCCGAGACTAGCGGCAGATACGCAGTATTTT	CASSPRLAADTQYF
TRBD1	-	TRBV30	TRBJ2-5	TGTGCCTGGAGTTTGGGACAGGGGGTTTCAGAGACCCAGTACTTC	CAWSLGQGVSETQYF
TRBD1	few	TRBV6-6	TRBJ1-2	TGTGCCAGCAGCCCGGGACAGGGATTGCGGGGCTACACCTTC	CASSPGQGLRGYTF
-	-	TRBV5-1	TRBJ2-2	TGCGCCAGCAGCTTGTCAGGGTCCCTAGTCGGTACCGGGGAGCTGTTTTTT	CASSLSGSLVGTGELFF
-	-	TRBV11-3	TRBJ2-3	TGTGCCAGCAGCTCTGGAGGGGCGGGATTCACAGATACGCAGTATTTT	CASSSGGAGFTDTQYF
-	-	TRBV5-5	TRBJ2-7	TGTGCCAGCAGCCAGGTTAAGGTAGGGGCGGCCGTCTACGAGCAGTACTTC	CASSQVKVGAAVYEQYF
-	-	TRBV13	TRBJ2-1	TGTGCCAGCAGATCTACTCCGGGACTTCACAATGAGCAGTTCTTC	CASRSTPGLHNEQFF
-	-	TRBV7-9	TRBJ1-2	TGTGCCAGCAGCCACAATCAGAGGGGCTACACCTTC	CASSHNQRGYTF
TRBD2	-	TRBV9	TRBJ2-1	TGTGCCAGCACTAGCGGGGGGGGGTCCTACAATGAGCAGTTCTTC	CASTSGGGSYNEQFF
-	-	TRBV19	TRBJ1-4	TGTGCCAGTAGTCCTCGGACGGGGGTCGATGAAAAACTGTTTTTT	CASSPRTGVDEKLFF
-	-	TRBV7-9	TRBJ2-3	TGTGCCAGCAGCTTTCGCAGACTAGGGATAGATACGCAGTATTTT	CASSFRRLGIDTQYF
-	-	TRBV7-2	TRBJ2-7	TGTGCCAGCAGCTCCACCTACGAGCAGTACTTC	CASSSTYEQYF
-	-	TRBV19	TRBJ2-2	TGTGCCAGTAAAAGGAAGGAGTTGGGCACCGGGGAGCTGTTTTTT	CASKRKELGTGELFF